This TCR beta chain was sequenced for a study of blood T cell repertoires in COVID-19. Looking at the study overall: Samples taken during acute and convalescent COVID-19 were collected in the United States, Italy and Spain. Nucleic acid was either cDNA or gDNA, and it came from T cells, B-cell-depleted T cells, or PBMCs.

Germline CDR1 reads SGHTA; CDR2 reads FQGTGA. This CDR3 has 14 residues. Deletions cut 1 base from V and 2 bases from J, with 5 bases between. Produced via immunoSEQ multiplex PCR; TCRdb's table is partial and in-frame only. Of about 220,000 clones in the sample, approximately 85% were seen once. Seattle cases were enrolled at active infection and followed longitudinally. The sequencing input was peripheral blood. The TCR originated in a woman between 65 and 79 years old with COVID-19, enrolled during active disease. V and J are TRBV7-3 and TRBJ2-2; D is undetermined. The CDR3 region is CASSLMRNTGELFF. The CDR3 nucleotides are TGTGCCAGCAGCTTAATGCGTAACACCGGGGAGCTGTTTTTT. The full variable domain, in which reference TRBV7-3 and TRBJ2-2 provide the parts outside the CDR3, is GAGVSQTPSNKVTEKGKYVELRCDPISGHTALYWYRQSLGQGPEFLIYFQGTGAADDSGLPNDRFFAVRPEGSVSTLKIQRTERGDSAVYLCASSLMRNTGELFFGEGSRLTVL.